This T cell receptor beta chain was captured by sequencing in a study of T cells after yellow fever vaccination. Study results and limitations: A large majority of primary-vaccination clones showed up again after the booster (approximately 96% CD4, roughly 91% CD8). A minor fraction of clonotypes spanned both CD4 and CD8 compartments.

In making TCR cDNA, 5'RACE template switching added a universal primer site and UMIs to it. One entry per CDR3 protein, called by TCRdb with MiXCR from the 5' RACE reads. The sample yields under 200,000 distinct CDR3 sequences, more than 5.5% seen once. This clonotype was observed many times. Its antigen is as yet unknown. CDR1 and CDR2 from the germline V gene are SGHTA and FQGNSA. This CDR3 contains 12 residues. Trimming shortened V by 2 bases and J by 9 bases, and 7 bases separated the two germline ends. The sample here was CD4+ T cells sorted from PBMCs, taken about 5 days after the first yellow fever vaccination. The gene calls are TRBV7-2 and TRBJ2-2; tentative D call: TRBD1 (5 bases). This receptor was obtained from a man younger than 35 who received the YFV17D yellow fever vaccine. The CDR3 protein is CASSLNRRELFF. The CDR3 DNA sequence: TGTGCCAGCAGCTTAAACAGGAGGGAGCTGTTTTTT.